Each of the 22 T cell receptor beta chains below was sequenced from the same sample in a study of monozygotic twins with inflammatory bowel disease (dated 2019 in TCRdb). Library preparation employed 5' RACE. Sequencing relied on an Illumina HiSeq 2500. TCRdb reprocessed the reads and assigns one entry to each CDR3 protein sequence, leaving out DNA. In this sample's table one finds about 420,000 distinct CDR3 sequences. Jointly, the top ten make up under 3% of the sample. The specimen sequenced was blood. All receptors come from a human donor with ulcerative colitis or Crohn's disease, or a healthy co-twin of an affected twin (not recorded which).

The gene calls are TRBV5-6 and TRBJ2-1; with no DNA, the TCRdb D assignment of TRBD2 cannot be verified. Per the germline V gene, CDR1 is SGHDT and CDR2 is YYEEEE. The CDR3 sequence is 16 residues long. This CDR3 reads CASSLASSGRRNEQFF. The full variable domain, with the rest looked up from reference TRBV5-6 and TRBJ2-1, is DAGVTQSPTHLIKTRGQQVTLRCSPKSGHDTVSWYQQALGQGPQFIFQYYEEEERQRGNFPDRFSGHQFPNYSSELNVNALLLGDSALYLCASSLASSGRRNEQFFGPGTRLTVL.

This rearrangement joins TRBV4-3 to TRBJ1-2. The CDR3 sequence is 14 residues long. Per germline, CDR1 LGHNA and CDR2 YSLEER. The CDR3 sequence: CASSQDRTALGYTF.

This chain joins TRBV20-1 and TRBJ2-5. The CDR3 has 14 residues. Germline loops: CDR1 DFQATT, CDR2 SNEGSKA (reference sequence). The chain's CDR3 is CSARVGTARETQYF.

This chain uses TRBV5-1 with TRBJ1-6. The CDR3 is 18 amino acids. Germline assignment: CDR1 SGHRS and CDR2 YFSETQ. The CDR3 spells CASSLEPINRANNSPLHF.

The chain is built from TRBV20-1 and TRBJ1-2; TCRdb calls TRBD1, which cannot be checked without DNA. Germline V lookup: CDR1 DFQATT, CDR2 SNEGSKA (reference sequence). The CDR3 sequence is 11 residues long. The CDR3 is CSAGKGYGYTF.

The chain employs TRBV20-1 and TRBJ1-5; TCRdb outputs TRBD1, but without DNA this stays unchecked. This CDR3 comprises 14 residues. Germline V gene data show CDR1 as DFQATT and CDR2 as SNEGSKA (reference sequence). This CDR3 reads CSATGQGRNQPQHF.

The chain carries TRBV7-2 and TRBJ1-5. This CDR3 is built from 14 residues. Per the germline V gene, CDR1 is SGHTA and CDR2 is FQGNSA. CDR3 loop: CASSLDRLDQPQHF.

The J gene is TRBJ2-3, the V gene TRBV5-1; TCRdb proposes TRBD1, but this gene call is untestable without DNA. The CDR3 runs to 15 residues. Germline V gene sequence: CDR1 SGHRS, CDR2 YFSETQ. The chain's CDR3 is CASSSGIQGGDTQYF.

The chain uses TRBV27 and TRBJ1-1; the D gene TCRdb calls, TRBD1, cannot be checked with no DNA. This CDR3 has 13 amino acids. Germline loops: CDR1 MNHEY, CDR2 SMNVEV (reference sequence). The CDR3 here is CASSSGMNTEAFF.

This rearrangement joins TRBV9 to TRBJ1-1. Germline CDR1 and CDR2: SGDLS and YYNGEE. The CDR3 extends over 13 amino acids. The CDR3 is CASSVAGNTEAFF.

CDR3 amino acids: CASSYFGTSGVYNEQFF. The chain recombines TRBV6-2 or TRBV6-3 with TRBJ2-1; the TRBD2 assignment by TCRdb is unverifiable without DNA. The CDR3 has 17 residues. Germline CDR1 reads MNHEY; CDR2 reads SVGEGT.

The V call is TRBV5-1, the J call TRBJ2-5; TCRdb calls TRBD1, which cannot be checked without DNA. The CDR3 contains 15 residues. Germline V lookup: CDR1 SGHRS, CDR2 YFSETQ. CDR3 protein: CASSTGTLSQETQYF.

CDR3 amino acids: CASSFGGIRNEQFF. The chain recombines TRBV5-1 with TRBJ2-1; TCRdb's D gene call, TRBD1, goes unchecked for lack of DNA. The CDR3 length is 14 residues. Germline V lookup: CDR1 SGHRS, CDR2 YFSETQ.

The V and J genes are TRBV15 and TRBJ2-7; TCRdb's D call, TRBD2, is unchecked because there is no DNA. CDR1 and CDR2 (germline): LNHNV, YYDKDF (reference sequence). This CDR3 contains 15 residues. The CDR3 loop is CATSRASGSTHEQYF.

The chain combines TRBV29-1 with TRBJ1-2; TCRdb's D call, TRBD1, is unchecked because there is no DNA. Germline V lookup: CDR1 SQVTM, CDR2 ANQGSEA. This CDR3 has 13 residues. The CDR3 sequence is CSAFGGLNRGYTF.

The chain has TRBV18 and TRBJ2-1; TCRdb returns TRBD2, unconfirmable since there is no DNA. The CDR3 length is 15 residues. Germline V lookup: CDR1 KGHSH, CDR2 LQKENI. The CDR3 reads CASSPGRGEYNEQFF.

The chain employs TRBV4-3 and TRBJ1-1; lacking DNA, the TRBD1 call made by TCRdb goes unchecked. The CDR3 has 17 residues. Germline V lookup: CDR1 LGHNA, CDR2 YSLEER. This CDR3 is CASSQDDNRPLNTEAFF.

This sequence joins TRBV29-1 and TRBJ2-3; TCRdb designates TRBD1, a call that cannot be tested without DNA. Germline loops: CDR1 SQVTM, CDR2 ANQGSEA. CDR3 length equals 14 residues. CDR3 sequence reads: CSADRGVRADTQYF.

This sequence joins TRBV7-2 and TRBJ1-4; without DNA, the TCRdb call of TRBD1 cannot be checked. In germline, CDR1 is SGHTA, CDR2 FQGNSA. The CDR3 spans 15 residues. The CDR3 sequence is CASSLDGGFGEKLFF.

The rearrangement uses TRBV5-1 and TRBJ1-1; the D gene TCRdb calls, TRBD1, cannot be checked with no DNA. Germline V gene sequence: CDR1 SGHRS, CDR2 YFSETQ. The CDR3 contains 14 residues. CDR3 in amino acids: CASSFGRGAAEAFF.

The chain links TRBV7-2 to TRBJ2-7; without DNA, the TCRdb call of TRBD2 cannot be checked. Germline V gene data show CDR1 as SGHTA and CDR2 as FQGNSA. The CDR3 has 14 amino acids. CDR3 residues: CASTQGLPPYEQYF.

The rearrangement links TRBV5-6 to TRBJ2-7; TCRdb outputs TRBD1, but without DNA this stays unchecked. The CDR3 has 14 residues. Germline CDR1 reads SGHDT; CDR2 reads YYEEEE. Here the CDR3 reads CASSFWDRPYEQYF.